The 4 T cell receptor beta chains in this list originate from one sample, sequenced in a study of identical twins. TCRdb reanalysed the 5' RACE reads using MiXCR and keeps one entry per CDR3 protein. The sample has around 670,000 distinct CDR3 sequences; 6% to 6.5% are singletons. The specimen sequenced was naive T cells sorted from blood. The receptors were sampled from a young man in good health.

There are many counts of this clonotype. This rearrangement joins TRBV28 to TRBJ2-2; perhaps TRBD2 as D (6 bases). This CDR3 spans 15 amino acids. Germline V gene lookup returns CDR1 MDHEN and CDR2 SYDVKM. The ends were cut back, 5 bases at V and 2 bases at J, with 12 bases in the middle. CDR3 nucleotide sequence: TGTGCCAGCAGTCCGTCCGGGACTAACACCGGGGAGCTGTTTTTT. This translates into CASSPSGTNTGELFF.

This clonotype came up a few times. This chain connects TRBV12-3 or TRBV12-4 to TRBJ1-2; 8 bases align to TRBD1. After removal of 6 bases from V and 7 bases from J, the junction contained 13 bases not matched to a gene. This CDR3 spans 15 amino acids. The DNA for the CDR3 is TGTGCCAGCAGCATGGACAGGGTAATATCGGGTGGCTACACCTTC. It specifies CASSMDRVISGGYTF.

This clonotype was found a few times. The chain is built from TRBV7-8 and TRBJ2-2, with D tentatively TRBD1 or TRBD2 (5 bases each). This CDR3 spans 16 amino acids. Trimming shortened V by 5 bases and J by 6 bases, and 19 bases separated the two germline ends. Looked up from germline, CDR1 is SGHVS and CDR2 is FQNEAQ. This CDR3 is CASSARGPGVAGELFF. The DNA for the CDR3 is TGTGCCAGCAGCGCTAGGGGCCCCGGGGTCGCCGGGGAGCTGTTTTTT. Looking up the rest from reference TRBV7-8 and TRBJ2-2 gives the full variable domain: GAGVSQSPRYKVAKRGQDVALRCDPISGHVSLFWYQQALGQGPEFLTYFQNEAQLDKSGLPSDRFFAERPEGSVSTLKIQRTQQEDSAVYLCASSARGPGVAGELFFGEGSRLTVL.

This clonotype was detected ten times or more. The chain is built from TRBV4-1 and TRBJ1-1; D is ambiguous. The CDR3 consists of 12 residues. Germline V gene data show CDR1 as MGHRA and CDR2 as YSYEKL. Trimming removed 3 bases at V and 3 bases at J, with 5 bases between. This chain's CDR3 is CASSQDYTEAFF. In nucleotides, the CDR3 is TGCGCCAGCAGCCAGGACTACACTGAAGCTTTCTTT.